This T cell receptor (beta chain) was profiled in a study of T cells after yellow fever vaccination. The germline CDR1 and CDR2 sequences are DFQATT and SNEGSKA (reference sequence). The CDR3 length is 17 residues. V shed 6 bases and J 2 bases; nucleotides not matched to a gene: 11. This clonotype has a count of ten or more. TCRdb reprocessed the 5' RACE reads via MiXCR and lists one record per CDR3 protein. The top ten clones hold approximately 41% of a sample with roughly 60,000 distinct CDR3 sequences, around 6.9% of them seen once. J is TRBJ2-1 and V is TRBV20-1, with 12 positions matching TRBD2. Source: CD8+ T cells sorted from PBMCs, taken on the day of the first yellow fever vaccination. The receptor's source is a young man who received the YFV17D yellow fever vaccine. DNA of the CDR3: TGCAGTGCCCCCCGGCGCCTAGCGGGGGGGACCTACAATGAGCAGTTCTTC. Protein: CSAPRRLAGGTYNEQFF.